This TCR beta chain is drawn from a study of T-cell memory formation after mild COVID-19 (dated by TCRdb to the early 2020s). Background for the entire study: Most TCR sequence clusters were specific to one of the two donors. In a couple of donors, T-cell clones that expanded and contracted after mild COVID-19 were followed by sequencing TCRalpha and TCRbeta repertoires longitudinally. The cohort comprised two young, previously healthy adult volunteers, one female and one male.

In regard to this clonotype: This receptor's antigen is unknown. Base-call qualities are not available, and no considerably larger clone is one nucleotide away.

Reads for this sample came from an Illumina NovaSeq 6000. cDNA libraries for TCRalpha and TCRbeta were prepared by 5'RACE using constant-segment primers, with sample barcodes and unique molecular identifiers added. Trizol reagent was used to extract RNA from every sample. Libraries were amplified in two PCR steps, with a second sample barcode and Illumina TruSeq adapters added in the second step. Libraries were sequenced on an Illumina NovaSeq with 2 x 150 bp paired-end reads. On the study's bioinformatics: With migec v1.2.7, reads were demultiplexed and then collapsed into UMI-guided consensus sequences. With mixcr v2.1.11, UMI consensuses were aligned to TRA and TRB V and J templates and assembled into clonotypes. Expanded or contracted clonotypes were those called significant by both edgeR and NoisET, with noise models trained on biological replicates. For edgeR calls, a false discovery rate-adjusted p below 0.01 and a log2 fold-change threshold of 1 were applied. PCA with hierarchical clustering of max-normalized trajectories of the 1000 most abundant clonotypes was used as exploratory dynamics analysis. Separately sequenced CD4+ and CD8+ repertoires were used to assign the CD4 or CD8 phenotype of responding clones. TCRdb passed the public sequencing reads through fastp at Q25 and MiXCR, retaining productive beta sequences. Every distinct CDR3 protein forms one entry, paired with its most common genes and DNA. These V and J calls derive from TCRdb rather than the authors' analysis. This sample has some 40,000 distinct CDR3 sequences in its table, and more than 7% of those were observed once. Clones ranked in the top ten supply roughly 1.4% of the sample.

Ficoll-Paque density gradient centrifugation was the method used to isolate PBMCs. Sequences MNHEY (CDR1) and SMNVEV (CDR2) are obtained from the germline V gene (reference sequence). The CDR3 covers 15 residues, taking in both the cysteine and the phenylalanine. Here the CDR3 DNA is all that survives: 45 bases in frame from base 1. At the junction V is shortened by 6 bases and J by 8 bases; bases outside the gene matches: 12. Broad study findings and their caveats: Whether the second-wave clones peaking on day 37 were SARS-CoV-2 specific was not confirmed. Some responding clones were found in pre-infection memory, which suggests that pre-existing cross-reactive memory T cells took part in the SARS-CoV-2 response. Contracting CD4+ clones turned up mainly in the CM and EM memory subsets, whereas EMRA was where CD8+ clones were enriched. Balanced CD4/CD8 phenotypes were observed for clones contracting from day 15 to 85, whereas a bias towards CD4+ was observed for a second wave of clones expanding from day 15 to 37. Only a couple of mild cases were covered by the study, and larger cohorts that include severe cases with pre-infection samples were considered necessary.

Material: PBMCs or a T cell subset sorted from them (not recorded which). The receptor chain draws on TRBV27 and TRBJ1-4; TRBD1 matches 7 bases in the middle. The sequence derives from a man in his late teens or twenties who had mild COVID-19 (a few samples of this study predate the infection). The sample titles of this study are shuffled in the database, so cell type and time point are left out; the donor was told from shared clones. The nucleotides are TGTGCCAGCAGCCAGCAGGGACAGAGGGGGGAAAAACTGTTTTTT. Its protein is CASSQQGQRGEKLFF.